This T cell receptor beta chain appears in the sequencing data of a study of a mutant IDH1 vaccine in newly diagnosed glioma. At the level of the study: Those enrolled had earlier been treated with radiotherapy, temozolomide, or both, mostly both. Study-wide results and limits: Induction of immune responses by the vaccine occurred in just under 95% of patients.

Only in-frame clones appear in the TCRdb table, and some are missing; sequencing was by immunoSEQ multiplex PCR. Of about 66,000 clones listed, just over 85% are singletons. The CDR3 is 10 amino acids. Germline CDR1 reads SGHTA; CDR2 reads FQGNSA. The V end lost 6 bases, the J end lost 5 bases, and 4 bases lay between the germline ends. Time point in this sample: baseline, week 1 (first vaccination visit). Stated treatment: pre-vaccination baseline after standard-of-care therapy. For this clone: Its antigen is undetermined.

The source material was PBMCs, sampled from a glioma patient treated with radiotherapy, temozolomide or both. The TCR sequence derives from a man younger than 45 with glioma. This chain uses TRBV7-2 with TRBJ1-2; D not resolved. The CDR3 spells CASRPYGYTF. CDR3 DNA sequence: TGTGCCAGCAGACCTTATGGCTACACCTTC.